These 24 T cell receptor beta chains originate from one sample sequenced in a study of cytomegalovirus exposure and HLA in healthy donors. Primers included in the PCR were 60 Vbeta and 13 Jbeta primers. Profiled with immunoSEQ multiplex PCR; TCRdb holds only in-frame clones, not every one. The sample contains 140,000 to 150,000 clones, roughly four fifths of which appear only once. The sample was PBMCs. The origin of the receptors is a male donor in good health and CMV-seronegative.

The J gene is TRBJ2-6, the V gene TRBV7-2, with D possibly matching TRBD2 (5 bases). The CDR3 sequence is 16 residues long. Per the germline V gene, CDR1 is SGHTA and CDR2 is FQGNSA. With 1 base removed from V and 2 bases from J, the gap between germline ends came to 9 bases. CDR3 bases: TGTGCCAGCAGCTTAGTCGGACTCACTGGGGCCAACGTCCTGACTTTC. Translating gives CASSLVGLTGANVLTF. Full variable domain (remainder filled in from reference TRBV7-2 and TRBJ2-6): GAGVSQSPSNKVTEKGKDVELRCDPISGHTALYWYRQSLGQGLEFLIYFQGNSAPDKSGLPSDRFSAERTGGSVSTLTIQRTQQEDSAVYLCASSLVGLTGANVLTFGAGSRLTVL.

This clone is a singleton in its sample. The chain's CDR3 is CASSRDLPTQYF. The CDR3 nucleotides read TGTGCCAGCAGTCGGGACTTACCTACGCAGTATTTT. The chain carries TRBV6-1 and TRBJ2-3; a possible D gene is TRBD2 (6 bases). CDR1 is MNHNS and CDR2 is SASEGT in the germline V gene. The CDR3 has 12 amino acids. Trimming took 5 bases from V and 8 from J, leaving 11 bases between them.

The chain is built from TRBV5-6 and TRBJ2-6; 8 nucleotides align to TRBD2. The ends lost 1 base at V and 2 bases at J; junction bases unmatched: 8. CDR3 length equals 18 residues. The V gene's germline CDR1 is SGHDT and CDR2 YYEEEE. The DNA of the CDR3 is TGTGCCAGCAGCTTGTTCGGCGGGAGGTCTGCTGGGGCCAACGTCCTGACTTTC. Protein: CASSLFGGRSAGANVLTF.

This chain joins TRBV19 and TRBJ1-4; 9 bases are shared with TRBD1. Germline values: CDR1 LNHDA, CDR2 SQIVND (reference sequence). The J segment lost 5 bases and the V segment lost 3 bases, leaving 7 bases of the junction unmatched. The CDR3 runs 16 residues. This chain's CDR3 is CASSIRQGGKNEKLFF. CDR3 DNA: TGTGCCAGTAGTATTCGACAGGGGGGGAAAAATGAAAAACTGTTTTTT.

The chain is built from TRBV19 and TRBJ2-1; D is unclear. Germline CDR1 is LNHDA and CDR2 is SQIVND (reference sequence). Trimming cost V 6 bases and J 7 bases, with 16 bases left between them. The CDR3 has 14 amino acids. The CDR3 DNA reads as TGTGCCAGTAGCCCCTCCCGAACGCGGAATGAGCAGTTCTTC. Protein sequence: CASSPSRTRNEQFF.

V usage is TRBV30 and J usage is TRBJ1-1, with D tentatively TRBD1 (6 bases). Germline V gives CDR1 GTSNPN, CDR2 SVGIG (reference sequence). Trimming removed 5 bases at V and 1 base at J, with 14 bases between. The CDR3 is made up of 14 amino acids. CDR3 coding DNA: TGTGCCTGGTGCCGACAGGCATCGAACACTGAAGCTTTCTTT. It is translated as CAWCRQASNTEAFF.

This chain joins TRBV28 and TRBJ2-5; 12 nucleotides align to TRBD2. Trimming cost V 6 bases and J 1 base; bases outside gene matches: 3. This CDR3 region has 15 residues. Germline CDR1 reads MDHEN; CDR2 reads SYDVKM. This chain's CDR3 is CASRPTSGGQETQYF. CDR3 nucleotides: TGTGCCAGCAGGCCGACTAGCGGGGGCCAAGAGACCCAGTACTTC.

This chain links TRBV4-1 with TRBJ2-1, with 9 nucleotides matching TRBD1. Germline V lookup: CDR1 MGHRA, CDR2 YSYEKL. V shed 1 base and J 8 bases; nucleotides not matched to a gene: 3. The CDR3 contains 14 residues. The CDR3 reads CASSQVTGGDEQFF. CDR3 coding DNA: TGCGCCAGCAGCCAAGTCACAGGGGGCGATGAGCAGTTCTTC.

This clone was detected only a few times. The V gene is TRBV9, the J gene TRBJ1-2, with 8 bases lining up with TRBD1. The CDR3 length is 16 residues. Losses at the gene ends were 0 bases for V and 4 bases for J; bases not matched to a gene: 8. The germline CDR1 and CDR2 sequences are SGDLS and YYNGEE. The CDR3 region is CASSVGQGARGYGYTF. The CDR3, as DNA: TGTGCCAGCAGCGTAGGTCAGGGGGCGCGCGGCTATGGCTACACCTTC.

V is TRBV6-5 and J is TRBJ2-1, with TRBD2 as a possible D gene (6 bases). From germline, CDR1 is MNHEY and CDR2 SVGAGI. The CDR3 totals 12 residues. Trimming shortened V by 9 bases and J by 5 bases, and 11 bases separated the two germline ends. The DNA for the CDR3 is TGTGCCAGTCTGGGGGGAGACAATGAGCAGTTCTTC. This codes for CASLGGDNEQFF.

CDR3 sequence (DNA): TGCGCCAGCAGTGACCGAGGACTAGCCCGGACAGATACGCAGTATTTT. This gives the protein CASSDRGLARTDTQYF. The chain uses TRBV10-2 and TRBJ2-3; the match to TRBD2 covers 8 bases. Germline lookup yields CDR1 WSHSY and CDR2 SAAADI. V shed 3 bases, J shed 3 bases, and the junction held 8 bases outside the gene matches. The CDR3 contains 16 residues.

The chain links TRBV5-8 to TRBJ2-1, with TRBD2 matching over 10 bases. The germline V gene encodes CDR1 SGHTS and CDR2 YDEGEE. The CDR3 is 16 residues long. J lost 8 bases, V lost 1 base, and 9 bases had no gene match. CDR3 sequence: CASSLKRGLASDEQFF. For the CDR3, the DNA is TGTGCCAGCAGCTTGAAGAGGGGACTAGCGTCCGATGAGCAGTTCTTC.

The rearrangement links TRBV28 to TRBJ2-1; TRBD2 matches 8 bases. Germline CDR1 and CDR2: MDHEN and SYDVKM. This CDR3 has 16 residues. The ends lost 3 bases at V and 6 bases at J; junction bases unmatched: 10. The CDR3 spells CASSFPGAGGGNEQFF. For the CDR3, the DNA is TGTGCCAGCAGTTTCCCGGGGGCGGGAGGAGGCAATGAGCAGTTCTTC.

In this sample, this clone turned up a few times. The chain is built from TRBV20-1 and TRBJ2-7; D may be TRBD1 (5 bases). This CDR3 contains 11 residues. V gave up 7 bases and J gave up 6 bases, with 13 bases separating them. CDR1 is DFQATT, CDR2 SNEGSKA, per germline (reference sequence). DNA for the CDR3: TGCAGTGTCTACAGGAATAGCGAGCAGTACTTC. Its translation is CSVYRNSEQYF.

J is TRBJ2-1 and V is TRBV7-9; 9 bases align to TRBD1. Trimming removed 5 bases from V and 0 bases from J; junction bases left unmatched: 5. Germline assignment: CDR1 SEHNR and CDR2 FQNEAQ (reference sequence). The length of the CDR3 is 16 residues. CDR3 DNA sequence: TGTGCCAGCAGCCCTCCGGGACAGGGCTCCTACAATGAGCAGTTCTTC. This gives the protein CASSPPGQGSYNEQFF. Full variable domain (rest looked up from reference TRBV7-9 and TRBJ2-1): DTGVSQNPRHKITKRGQNVTFRCDPISEHNRLYWYRQTLGQGPEFLTYFQNEAQLEKSRLLSDRFSAERPKGSFSTLEIQRTEQGDSAMYLCASSPPGQGSYNEQFFGPGTRLTVL.

The chain uses TRBV7-2 and TRBJ1-1, with a weak D call TRBD1 (5 bases). The CDR3 has 14 amino acids. The ends were cut back, 0 bases at V and 8 bases at J, with 13 bases in the middle. Per germline, CDR1 SGHTA and CDR2 FQGNSA. The CDR3 reads CASSLAQRRGEAFF. For the CDR3, the DNA is TGTGCCAGCAGCTTAGCGCAGAGACGGGGGGAAGCTTTCTTT.

The V and J genes are TRBV28 and TRBJ1-5; TRBD1 is a possible D gene (6 bases). Trimming shortened V by 4 bases and J by 1 base, and 20 bases separated the two germline ends. CDR1 and CDR2 (germline): MDHEN, SYDVKM. The CDR3 runs to 18 residues. The CDR3 sequence is CASSSPRGGATSNQPQHF. CDR3 sequence (DNA): TGTGCCAGCAGTTCCCCACGTGGGGGGGCAACGAGCAATCAGCCCCAGCATTTT. Using reference TRBV28 and TRBJ1-5 for the parts outside the CDR3, the full variable domain is DVKVTQSSRYLVKRTGEKVFLECVQDMDHENMFWYRQDPGLGLRLIYFSYDVKMKEKGDIPEGYSVSREKKERFSLILESASTNQTSMYLCASSSPRGGATSNQPQHFGDGTRLSIL.

The rearrangement joins TRBV6-5 to TRBJ1-6, with D maybe TRBD1 (6 bases). Germline V gives CDR1 MNHEY, CDR2 SVGAGI. With 10 bases removed from V and 6 bases from J, the gap between germline ends came to 19 bases. This CDR3 contains 15 residues. CDR3 DNA: TGTGCCACCGCACCCCTGGACAGCCCTAATTCACCCCTCCACTTT. Amino acid sequence: CATAPLDSPNSPLHF.

The V call is TRBV20-1, the J call TRBJ2-7; no clear D. V was pared by 1 base and J by 6 bases, with 7 bases between. The CDR3 is 11 amino acids. Germline V gene lookup returns CDR1 DFQATT and CDR2 SNEGSKA (reference sequence). The CDR3 spells CSARVASEQYF. In DNA form, the CDR3 reads TGCAGTGCTAGAGTAGCAAGCGAGCAGTACTTC.

This chain links TRBV19 with TRBJ1-6; D not resolved. The CDR3 runs 16 residues. CDR1 and CDR2 from the germline V gene are LNHDA and SQIVND (reference sequence). With 7 bases removed from V and 4 bases from J, the gap between germline ends came to 17 bases. The CDR3 loop is CASTPIWEGYNSPLHF. The CDR3 coding sequence is TGTGCCAGTACCCCCATCTGGGAGGGTTATAATTCACCCCTCCACTTT.

This CDR3 is CSVEEGNYEQYF. DNA for the CDR3: TGCAGCGTTGAAGAGGGCAACTACGAGCAGTACTTC. This chain connects TRBV29-1 to TRBJ2-7; the D is unclear. Germline loops: CDR1 SQVTM, CDR2 ANQGSEA. The CDR3 length is 12 residues. Trimming took off 0 bases at V and 3 bases at J, with 6 bases between the two ends.

The chain is built from TRBV10-2 and TRBJ2-7; D may be TRBD1 (6 bases). This CDR3 has 14 amino acids. Germline-derived CDR1 and CDR2 are WSHSY and SAAADI. V gave up 2 bases and J gave up 2 bases, with 10 bases separating them. CDR3 nucleotides: TGCGCCAGCAGTGAGACCGGGACACCCTACGAGCAGTACTTC. Translation: CASSETGTPYEQYF.

The chain employs TRBV2 and TRBJ2-7, with TRBD2 identical over 11 bases. Germline trimming cut 6 bases from V and 3 bases from J; bases unmatched to any gene: 7. There are 15 residues in the CDR3. CDR1 and CDR2 from the germline V gene are SNHLY and FYNNEI. The CDR3 reads CASRELAGVGYEQYF. The CDR3 region has the DNA TGTGCCAGCAGAGAACTAGCGGGAGTTGGCTACGAGCAGTACTTC.

CDR3: CASSPSTSGTYEQYF. The CDR3 DNA reads TGTGCCAGCAGCCCTTCGACTAGCGGGACGTACGAGCAGTACTTC. This chain joins TRBV9 and TRBJ2-7, with 11 bases matching TRBD2. The V segment lost 4 bases and the J segment 4 bases; nucleotides outside the gene matches: 7. Per the germline V gene, CDR1 is SGDLS and CDR2 is YYNGEE. The CDR3 loop spans 15 amino acids.